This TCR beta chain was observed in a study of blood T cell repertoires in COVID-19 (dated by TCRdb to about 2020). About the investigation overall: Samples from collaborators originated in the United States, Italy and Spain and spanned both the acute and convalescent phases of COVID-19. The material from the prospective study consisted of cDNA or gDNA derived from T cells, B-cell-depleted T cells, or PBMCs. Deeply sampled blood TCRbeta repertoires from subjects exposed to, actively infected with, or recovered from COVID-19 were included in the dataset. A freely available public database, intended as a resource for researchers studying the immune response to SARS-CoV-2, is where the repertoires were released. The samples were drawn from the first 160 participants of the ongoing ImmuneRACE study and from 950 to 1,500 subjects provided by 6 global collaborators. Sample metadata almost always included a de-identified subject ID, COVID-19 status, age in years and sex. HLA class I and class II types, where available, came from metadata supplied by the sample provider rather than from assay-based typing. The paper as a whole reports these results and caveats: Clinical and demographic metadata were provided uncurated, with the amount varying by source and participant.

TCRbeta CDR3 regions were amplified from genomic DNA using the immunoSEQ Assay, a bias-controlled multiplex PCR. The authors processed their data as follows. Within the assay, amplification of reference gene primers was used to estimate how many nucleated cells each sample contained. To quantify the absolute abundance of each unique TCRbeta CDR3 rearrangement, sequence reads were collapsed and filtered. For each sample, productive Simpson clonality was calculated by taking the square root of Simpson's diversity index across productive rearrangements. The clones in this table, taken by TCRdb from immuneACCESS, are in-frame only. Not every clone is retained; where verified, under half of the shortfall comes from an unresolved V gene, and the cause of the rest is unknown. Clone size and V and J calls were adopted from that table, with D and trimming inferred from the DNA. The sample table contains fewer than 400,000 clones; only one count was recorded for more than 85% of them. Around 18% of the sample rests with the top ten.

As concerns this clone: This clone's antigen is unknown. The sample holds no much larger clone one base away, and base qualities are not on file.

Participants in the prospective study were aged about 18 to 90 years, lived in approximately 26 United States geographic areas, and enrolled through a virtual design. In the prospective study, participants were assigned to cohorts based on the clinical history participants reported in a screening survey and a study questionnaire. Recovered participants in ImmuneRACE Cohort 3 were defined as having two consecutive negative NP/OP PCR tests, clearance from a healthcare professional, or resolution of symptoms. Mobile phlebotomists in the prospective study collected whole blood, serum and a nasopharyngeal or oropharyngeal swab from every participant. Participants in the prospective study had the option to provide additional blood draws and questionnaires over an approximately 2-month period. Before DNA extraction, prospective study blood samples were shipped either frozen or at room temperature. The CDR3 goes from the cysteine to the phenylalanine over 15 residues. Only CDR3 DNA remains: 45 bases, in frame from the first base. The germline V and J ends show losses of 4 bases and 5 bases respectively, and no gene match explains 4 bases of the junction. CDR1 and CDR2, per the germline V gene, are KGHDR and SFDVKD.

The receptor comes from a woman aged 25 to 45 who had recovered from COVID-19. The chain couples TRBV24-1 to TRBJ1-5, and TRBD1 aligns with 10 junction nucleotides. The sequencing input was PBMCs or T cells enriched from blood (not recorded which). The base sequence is TGTGCCACCAGTGACCCTGGGACAGGGGATCAGCCCCAGCATTTT. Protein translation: CATSDPGTGDQPQHF.